One and the same sample provided the 12 T cell receptor beta chains below, sequenced in a study of T cells after yellow fever vaccination (dated by TCRdb to about 2019). Library generation was performed with 5' RACE. Instrument used: Illumina HiSeq 2500. TCRdb reprocessing: public reads trimmed at Q25 with fastp, clones called with MiXCR, in-frame beta chains kept. Each entry is one CDR3 protein sequence, shown with its most common DNA and genes. The sample table contains a few hundred thousand distinct CDR3 sequences; only one count was recorded for around 13% of them. In total, the top ten clones hold 0.4% to 0.55% of the sample. Taken with the paper, the label for treatment or condition translates to: live attenuated yellow fever vaccine strain. The starting material was CD4+ T cells sorted from PBMCs, obtained 45 days after the yellow fever booster vaccination. The receptors shown here come from a man under 40 who received the YFV17D yellow fever vaccine.

This chain joins TRBV7-2 and TRBJ2-6, with D perhaps matching TRBD1 or TRBD2 (5 bases each). This CDR3 has 16 residues. CDR1 is SGHTA, CDR2 FQGNSA, per germline. Trimming left V 5 bases short and J 0 bases short, with 11 bases between. In DNA, the CDR3 is TGTGCCAGCAGCAGAACTGGGACCTCTGGGGCCAACGTCCTGACTTTC. Its protein is CASSRTGTSGANVLTF. Supplemented by reference TRBV7-2 and TRBJ2-6, the full variable domain reads GAGVSQSPSNKVTEKGKDVELRCDPISGHTALYWYRQSLGQGLEFLIYFQGNSAPDKSGLPSDRFSAERTGGSVSTLTIQRTQQEDSAVYLCASSRTGTSGANVLTFGAGSRLTVL.

The genes are TRBV23-1 and TRBJ2-3; 7 nucleotides agree with TRBD1. TRBV23-1 is recorded as an ORF, its role being uncertain. The CDR3 length is 15 residues. J was trimmed by 7 bases and V by 2 bases; bases with no gene match: 9. Written as DNA, the CDR3 is TGCGCCAGCAGTCAAGAGACAGGGAGTCGGAATACGCAGTATTTT. Protein: CASSQETGSRNTQYF.

A few counts support this clonotype. This chain connects TRBV5-1 to TRBJ2-5, with a weak D call TRBD1 (5 bases). The CDR3 is 15 amino acids. V was pared by 4 bases and J by 1 base, with 14 bases between. CDR1 is SGHRS, CDR2 YFSETQ, per germline. The CDR3 DNA reads as TGCGCCAGCAGCCCCTCAGGGTGGGCCCAAGAGACCCAGTACTTC. This sequence encodes CASSPSGWAQETQYF.

This clonotype occurred a few times. The chain combines TRBV5-1 with TRBJ2-3; D is uncertain. Germline assignment: CDR1 SGHRS and CDR2 YFSETQ. Between the trimmed V and J ends, which lost 0 bases and 9 bases, there was a span of 11 bases. The CDR3 sequence is 13 residues long. CDR3 loop: CASSLEESATQYF. As DNA, the CDR3 is TGCGCCAGCAGCTTGGAAGAGAGTGCCACGCAGTATTTT.

This clonotype showed up just a few times. The CDR3 protein is CSVTTGGFHEQYF. Here the CDR3 DNA reads TGCAGCGTCACGACAGGGGGTTTCCACGAGCAGTACTTC. The rearrangement uses TRBV29-1 and TRBJ2-7; 9 bases map to TRBD1. Germline trimming cut 6 bases from V and 5 bases from J; bases unmatched to any gene: 8. The length of the CDR3 is 13 residues. Germline V CDR1 and CDR2: SQVTM, ANQGSEA.

The CDR3 DNA is TGTGCCAGCAGCTTAGGTTTAGGGCTACAAGTCAATGAGCAGTTCTTC. Its translation: CASSLGLGLQVNEQFF. The chain combines TRBV7-3 with TRBJ2-1; D uncertain. CDR3 length: 16 residues. Germline V gene data show CDR1 as SGHTA and CDR2 as FQGTGA. Trimming pared 2 bases from V and 6 bases from J, leaving 17 bases between.

There are a few counts of this clonotype. This sequence joins TRBV12-3 or TRBV12-4 and TRBJ1-2; D is ambiguous. The V end was cut by 2 bases, the J end by 7 bases, with 8 bases between. The CDR3 has 12 residues. The CDR3 region has the DNA TGTGCCAGCAGTTTAAAAGGAGTTGGCTACACCTTC. Its translation is CASSLKGVGYTF.

This clonotype was found a few times. This sequence joins TRBV29-1 and TRBJ2-3, with 7 positions matching TRBD1. V lost 7 bases and J lost 2; bases outside the gene matches: 3. Germline V gene sequence: CDR1 SQVTM, CDR2 ANQGSEA. CDR3 length equals 12 residues. The CDR3 DNA follows: TGCAGCGCCGGACAGGCCACAGATACGCAGTATTTT. This encodes CSAGQATDTQYF.

The gene calls are TRBV10-3 and TRBJ2-2; unclear D gene. CDR3 size: 12 residues. From germline, CDR1 is ENHRY and CDR2 SYGVKD. V lost 4 bases and J 6 bases, leaving 6 bases between the germline ends. CDR3 DNA sequence: TGTGCCATCAGTGCTGAGGCCGGGGAGCTGTTTTTT. It encodes CAISAEAGELFF.

The chain has TRBV12-3 or TRBV12-4 and TRBJ2-1; unclear D gene. The CDR3 spans 17 residues. V shed 5 bases and J shed 8 bases, with 25 bases lying between them. CDR3: CASSPSGGGQSFDEQFF. The CDR3 coding sequence is TGTGCCAGCAGTCCATCGGGTGGCGGCCAGAGTTTTGATGAGCAGTTCTTC.

The chain links TRBV12-3 or TRBV12-4 to TRBJ2-1; 8 bases agree with TRBD2. V was pared by 6 bases and J by 4 bases, with 14 bases of the junction left unmatched. The CDR3 is made up of 17 amino acids. The CDR3 sequence is CASSVIGIGGGYNEQFF. As DNA, the CDR3 is TGTGCCAGCAGCGTCATCGGAATTGGCGGGGGGTACAATGAGCAGTTCTTC.

This chain connects TRBV5-1 to TRBJ2-3; 14 nucleotides match TRBD2. Germline CDR1 is SGHRS and CDR2 is YFSETQ. The CDR3 loop spans 18 amino acids. The ends lost 0 bases at V and 1 base at J; junction bases unmatched: 4. The CDR3 is CASSLEGLAGDGTDTQYF. CDR3 in DNA: TGCGCCAGCAGCTTGGAGGGACTAGCGGGAGACGGCACAGATACGCAGTATTTT. The variable domain in full, completed from reference TRBV5-1 and TRBJ2-3, reads KAGVTQTPRYLIKTRGQQVTLSCSPISGHRSVSWYQQTPGQGLQFLFEYFSETQRNKGNFPGRFSGRQFSNSRSEMNVSTLELGDSALYLCASSLEGLAGDGTDTQYFGPGTRLTVL.